One and the same sample provided the 23 T cell receptor beta chains below, sequenced in a study of response to subunit inactivated influenza vaccine. TCRdb re-called the RT-PCR reads through MiXCR, storing one row per CDR3 protein. The profile covers 710,000 or so distinct CDR3 sequences, with around 16% appearing a single time and 11% taken by the ten largest. The sample in question was PBMCs from blood, obtained roughly 12 days after vaccination. The receptors originated from a man aged 50-60 years who received an inactivated influenza vaccine.

This sequence joins TRBV9 and TRBJ1-1; D is uncertain. Deletions cut 3 bases from V and 0 bases from J, with 12 bases between. This CDR3 is 15 amino acids long. CDR1 SGDLS and CDR2 YYNGEE come from the germline V gene. In DNA, the CDR3 is TGTGCCAGCAGCGCCAGGTCGGAGTTGAACACTGAAGCTTTCTTT. Translation: CASSARSELNTEAFF.

A note on this clonotype: At one of its ends the junction is not consistent with the germline gene, which may arise from a read error. The chain combines TRBV19 with TRBJ2-3; TRBD1 matches 10 bases. Germline V gene sequence: CDR1 LNHDA, CDR2 SQIVND (reference sequence). The CDR3 is made up of 12 amino acids. The CDR3, as DNA: TGTGCCAGTAGTAGACAGGGGGCGCGGTCCTCCTTT. This translates into CASSRQGARSSF. Full variable domain (missing parts from reference TRBV19 and TRBJ2-3): DGGITQSPKYLFRKEGQNVTLSCEQNLNHDAMYWYRQDPGQGLRLIYYSQIVNDFQKGDIAEGYSVSREKKESFPLTVTSAQKNPTAFYLCASSRQGARSSFGPGTRLTVL.

This clonotype was recorded many times. This sequence joins TRBV12-3 or TRBV12-4 and TRBJ1-6; D is unclear. Trimming left V 4 bases short and J 0 bases short, with 4 bases between. This CDR3 region has 14 residues. The CDR3 nucleotides read TGTGCCAGCAGTTGGAGCTCCTATAATTCACCCCTCCACTTT. It encodes CASSWSSYNSPLHF.

This clonotype appeared many times. CDR3: CASSPPQGLNTEAFF. In DNA, the CDR3 is TGTGCCAGCTCACCTCCACAGGGCCTGAACACTGAAGCTTTCTTT. V usage is TRBV18 and J usage is TRBJ1-1; D possibly corresponds to TRBD1 (6 bases). The CDR3 has 15 amino acids. The germline gives CDR1 KGHSH, CDR2 LQKENI. Trimming took 3 bases from V and 0 from J, leaving 11 bases between them.

This clonotype was observed a handful of times. V usage is TRBV5-1 and J usage is TRBJ2-3; 8 bases agree with TRBD1. J gave up 2 bases and V 5 bases, and 7 bases lay outside the gene matches. The CDR3 consists of 15 residues. The V gene's germline CDR1 is SGHRS and CDR2 YFSETQ. DNA of the CDR3: TGCGCCAGCAGGGGGACAGGACTATACACAGATACGCAGTATTTT. It translates to CASRGTGLYTDTQYF.

Only a few counts were recorded for this clonotype. The chain has TRBV10-3 and TRBJ2-1, with a possible D match to TRBD2 (5 bases). CDR3 length equals 14 residues. Looked up from germline, CDR1 is ENHRY and CDR2 is SYGVKD. Trimming stripped 3 bases from V and 4 bases from J, with 10 bases between. The CDR3 reads CAISETSAYNEQFF. In nucleotides, the CDR3 is TGTGCCATCAGTGAAACTAGTGCATACAATGAGCAGTTCTTC.

V usage is TRBV11-3 and J usage is TRBJ2-7; D is uncertain. V lost 5 bases to trimming and J lost 2 bases, with 10 bases between them. CDR3 length equals 13 residues. Germline loops: CDR1 SGHNT, CDR2 YENEEA. CDR3 region: CASSAGPTYEQYF. CDR3 in DNA: TGTGCCAGCAGCGCCGGGCCAACCTACGAGCAGTACTTC.

In this sample, this clonotype turned up many times. The J gene is TRBJ1-2, the V gene TRBV5-1; TRBD1 might be the D (5 bases). The CDR3 contains 12 residues. In germline, CDR1 is SGHRS, CDR2 YFSETQ. Deletions cut 4 bases from V and 2 bases from J, with 6 bases between. CDR3 in amino acids: CASSGGNYGYTF. The CDR3, as DNA: TGCGCCAGCAGCGGGGGGAACTATGGCTACACCTTC.

The V gene is TRBV10-3, the J gene TRBJ2-1, with D unresolved. V dropped 6 bases and J dropped 0 bases, with 12 bases sitting between them. CDR3 length: 15 amino acids. Looked up from germline, CDR1 is ENHRY and CDR2 is SYGVKD. The CDR3 reads CAISPRASSYNEQFF. As DNA, the CDR3 is TGTGCCATCAGCCCTCGGGCGAGCTCCTACAATGAGCAGTTCTTC.

This clonotype was seen repeatedly, ten times or more. The chain combines TRBV6-1 with TRBJ2-2, with 8 positions matching TRBD1. This CDR3 is 17 amino acids long. After removal of 6 bases from V and 1 base from J, the junction contained 10 bases not matched to a gene. In germline, CDR1 is MNHNS, CDR2 SASEGT. The CDR3 region is CASRPRRGQGNTGELFF. The CDR3 bases are TGTGCCAGCAGACCCAGAAGAGGACAGGGGAACACCGGGGAGCTGTTTTTT.

This clonotype has a count of ten or more. The chain recombines TRBV28 with TRBJ2-5; D not certain. The CDR3 is 12 amino acids. Trimming removed 6 bases at V and 8 bases at J, with 13 bases between. From germline, CDR1 is MDHEN and CDR2 SYDVKM. CDR3 region: CASRDVKRTQYF. The CDR3 coding sequence is TGTGCCAGCAGGGACGTTAAGAGAACCCAGTACTTC.

This clonotype was observed a few times. The DNA for the CDR3 is TGCAGTGCTAAACGGGGGGGATACGAGCAGTACTTC. It specifies CSAKRGGYEQYF. The chain is built from TRBV20-1 and TRBJ2-7; the match to TRBD2 covers 8 bases. This CDR3 is built from 12 residues. Trimming removed 4 bases from V and 4 bases from J; junction bases left unmatched: 3. Germline values: CDR1 DFQATT, CDR2 SNEGSKA (reference sequence).

This clonotype was counted between two and nine times. The chain combines TRBV2 with TRBJ2-1, with D possibly TRBD2 on 6 matching bases. CDR1 SNHLY and CDR2 FYNNEI come from the germline V gene. CDR3 length equals 12 residues. Trimming removed 8 bases at V and 8 bases at J, with 13 bases between. The CDR3 here is CASGEASYEQFF. In DNA, the CDR3 is TGTGCCAGCGGGGAGGCTAGCTATGAGCAGTTCTTC.

This clonotype has more than one count but fewer than ten. This sequence joins TRBV5-1 and TRBJ2-3; no definite D call. This CDR3 region has 15 residues. The germline V gene encodes CDR1 SGHRS and CDR2 YFSETQ. V was cut by 7 bases and J by 1 base, with 16 bases left in between. CDR3 nucleotides: TGCGCCAGCGGAGAACAGCTTTTTGGCACAGATACGCAGTATTTT. Translated: CASGEQLFGTDTQYF. The full variable domain, completed using reference TRBV5-1 and TRBJ2-3, is KAGVTQTPRYLIKTRGQQVTLSCSPISGHRSVSWYQQTPGQGLQFLFEYFSETQRNKGNFPGRFSGRQFSNSRSEMNVSTLELGDSALYLCASGEQLFGTDTQYFGPGTRLTVL.

This chain links TRBV2 with TRBJ1-6; TRBD1 matches at 8 bases. V shed 9 bases and J 10 bases; nucleotides not matched to a gene: 17. Germline V lookup: CDR1 SNHLY, CDR2 FYNNEI. CDR3 length: 16 residues. In DNA, the CDR3 is TGTGCCAGTAAGGCCCGACAGGGGAATTGGGGCTCACCCCTCCACTTT. Translating gives CASKARQGNWGSPLHF.

Only a few counts were recorded for this clonotype. The chain joins TRBV6-5 to TRBJ2-5; 12 bases are shared with TRBD2. J lost 5 bases, V lost 4 bases, and 2 bases had no gene match. The germline V gene encodes CDR1 MNHEY and CDR2 SVGAGI. The CDR3 length is 14 residues. The CDR3 protein is CASSWTSGAETQYF. The CDR3 bases are TGTGCCAGCAGTTGGACTAGCGGGGCTGAGACCCAGTACTTC.

This clonotype was detected many times. The chain has TRBV29-1 and TRBJ2-1; TRBD1 aligns across 8 bases. CDR1 is SQVTM and CDR2 is ANQGSEA in the germline V gene. J was trimmed by 13 bases and V by 3 bases; bases with no gene match: 11. This CDR3 spans 13 amino acids. The CDR3 region has the DNA TGCAGCGTTGAGATTCCGGGACAGGCCCCTCAGTTCTTC. It translates to CSVEIPGQAPQFF.

V is TRBV20-1 and J is TRBJ2-1; weak D call: TRBD2 (5 bases). This CDR3 has 17 residues. Trimming left V 0 bases short and J 2 bases short, with 17 bases between. Germline V gene sequence: CDR1 DFQATT, CDR2 SNEGSKA (reference sequence). The CDR3 protein is CSARDRLTGFTYNEQFF. DNA of the CDR3: TGCAGTGCTAGAGATCGGTTAACGGGATTTACCTACAATGAGCAGTTCTTC.

In its sample, this clonotype was seen a few times. V usage is TRBV6-2 or TRBV6-3 and J usage is TRBJ2-1; D gene ambiguous. The CDR3 has 14 amino acids. Germline V gives CDR1 MNHEY, CDR2 SVGEGT. V shed 2 bases and J shed 0 bases, with 5 bases lying between them. The CDR3 protein is CASSYAASYNEQFF. The DNA for the CDR3 is TGTGCCAGCAGTTACGCGGCCTCCTACAATGAGCAGTTCTTC.

V gene TRBV10-3 combines with J gene TRBJ2-3; D call uncertain. CDR1 is ENHRY and CDR2 is SYGVKD in the germline V gene. The CDR3 spans 13 residues. Trimming removed 10 bases from V and 0 bases from J, with 11 bases in between. The CDR3 protein is CATQLHSTDTQYF. DNA for the CDR3: TGTGCCACCCAACTACATAGCACAGATACGCAGTATTTT.

This clonotype was seen many times. The chain links TRBV11-2 to TRBJ2-6; D tentatively reads TRBD1 or TRBD2 (5 bases each). This CDR3 is built from 18 residues. CDR1 and CDR2 from the germline V gene are SGHAT and FQNNGV. Trimming pared 1 base from V and 3 bases from J, leaving 16 bases between. In DNA form, the CDR3 reads TGTGCCAGCAGCTTAGTAAGCGGCAGGGTCAGTGGGGCCAACGTCCTGACTTTC. It translates to CASSLVSGRVSGANVLTF.

This clonotype was observed a handful of times. The genes are TRBV5-1 and TRBJ1-2, with D possibly TRBD1 on 6 matching bases. Trimming cost V 4 bases and J 6 bases, with 13 bases left between them. CDR3 length: 13 residues. CDR1 and CDR2 from the germline V gene are SGHRS and YFSETQ. CDR3: CASSPYREHGYTF. The CDR3 nucleotides read TGCGCCAGCAGCCCCTACAGGGAGCATGGCTACACCTTC.

A few counts support this clonotype. The chain combines TRBV6-2 or TRBV6-3 with TRBJ2-1; the match to TRBD1 covers 7 bases. The germline gives CDR1 MNHEY, CDR2 SVGEGT. This CDR3 contains 19 residues. Trimming cost V 2 bases and J 1 base; bases outside gene matches: 14. CDR3 sequence reads: CASSYDAGFGTDSYNEQFF. The DNA for the CDR3 is TGTGCCAGCAGTTACGATGCGGGTTTTGGGACAGATTCCTACAATGAGCAGTTCTTC.